The present entry profiles one TCR beta chain with its context. In the study's own analysis: Scientists estimated how many nucleated cells there were by amplifying reference gene primers. The repertoire was sequenced with immunoSEQ multiplex PCR; TCRdb's copy has only in-frame clones and lacks some. The V and J calls and clone size come from that table; D and trimming were worked out from the DNA. The sample lists 200,000 or so clones, more than 80% seen once, with less than 15% in the top ten. The data were taken from a study of blood T cell repertoires in COVID-19. Turning to the study itself: T cells, B-cell-depleted T cells, or PBMCs supplied cDNA or gDNA.

Seattle-derived patients entered the study during active infection and were followed longitudinally. Germline CDR1 and CDR2: ENHRY and SYGVKD. The CDR3 runs to 15 residues. The V and J ends lost 6 bases and 0 bases respectively, with 13 bases between them. The sequence was collected from a woman older than 75 with COVID-19, enrolled during active disease. Material: peripheral blood. J is TRBJ2-3 and V is TRBV10-3; D gene uncertain. CDR3: CAISLPAISTDTQYF. Written as DNA, the CDR3 is TGTGCCATCAGCTTACCTGCTATAAGCACAGATACGCAGTATTTT.